A single T cell receptor (beta chain) is shown here with its context. Its target is not known. This specimen belongs to a study of response to subunit inactivated influenza vaccine. Whole-study findings and limits: T cells newly recruited by each seasonal influenza vaccination are few, the authors suggested.

Germline CDR1 MNHEY, CDR2 SMNVEV (reference sequence). With V trimmed by 5 bases and J by 9 bases, 6 bases remained unmatched. The CDR3 runs to 14 residues. MiXCR, run by TCRdb on the RT-PCR reads, gives a single entry per CDR3 protein. The data show about 700,000 distinct CDR3 sequences, about 15% seen once. This sequence originates from a man in his fifties or sixties who received an inactivated influenza vaccine. The chain carries TRBV27 and TRBJ2-4, with 11 bases that match TRBD2. The sequenced sample was PBMCs from blood, obtained approximately 13 days after vaccination. The CDR3 sequence: CASSDGLAGAIQYF. For the CDR3, the DNA is TGTGCCAGCAGTGACGGACTAGCGGGCGCCATTCAGTACTTC.